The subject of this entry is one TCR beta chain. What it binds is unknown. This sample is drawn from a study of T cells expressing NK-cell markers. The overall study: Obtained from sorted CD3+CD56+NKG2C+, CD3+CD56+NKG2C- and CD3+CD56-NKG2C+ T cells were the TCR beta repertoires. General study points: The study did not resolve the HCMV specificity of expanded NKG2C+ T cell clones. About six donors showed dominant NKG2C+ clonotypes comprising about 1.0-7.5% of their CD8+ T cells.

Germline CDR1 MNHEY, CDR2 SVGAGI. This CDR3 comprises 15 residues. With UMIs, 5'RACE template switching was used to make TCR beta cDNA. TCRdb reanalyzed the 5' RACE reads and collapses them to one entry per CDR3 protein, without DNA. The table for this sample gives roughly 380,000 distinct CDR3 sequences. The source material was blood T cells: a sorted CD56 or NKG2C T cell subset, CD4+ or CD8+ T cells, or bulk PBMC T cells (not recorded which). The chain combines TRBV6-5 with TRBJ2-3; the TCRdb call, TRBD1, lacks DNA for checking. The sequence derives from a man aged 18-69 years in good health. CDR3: CASSSSGTGTDTQYF.